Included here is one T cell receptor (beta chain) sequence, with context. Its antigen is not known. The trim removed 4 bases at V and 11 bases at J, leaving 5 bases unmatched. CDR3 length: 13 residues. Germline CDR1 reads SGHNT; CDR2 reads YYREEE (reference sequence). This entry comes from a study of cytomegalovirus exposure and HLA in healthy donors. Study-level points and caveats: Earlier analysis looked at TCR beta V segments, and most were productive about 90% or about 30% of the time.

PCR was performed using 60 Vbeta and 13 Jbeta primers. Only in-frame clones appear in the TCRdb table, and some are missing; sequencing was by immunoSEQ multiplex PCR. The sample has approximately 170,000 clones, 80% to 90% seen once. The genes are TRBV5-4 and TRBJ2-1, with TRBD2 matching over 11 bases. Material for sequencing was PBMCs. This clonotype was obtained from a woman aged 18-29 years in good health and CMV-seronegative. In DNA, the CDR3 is TGTGCCAGCAGCACCGGACTAGCGGGTAAGCAGTTCTTC. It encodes CASSTGLAGKQFF.